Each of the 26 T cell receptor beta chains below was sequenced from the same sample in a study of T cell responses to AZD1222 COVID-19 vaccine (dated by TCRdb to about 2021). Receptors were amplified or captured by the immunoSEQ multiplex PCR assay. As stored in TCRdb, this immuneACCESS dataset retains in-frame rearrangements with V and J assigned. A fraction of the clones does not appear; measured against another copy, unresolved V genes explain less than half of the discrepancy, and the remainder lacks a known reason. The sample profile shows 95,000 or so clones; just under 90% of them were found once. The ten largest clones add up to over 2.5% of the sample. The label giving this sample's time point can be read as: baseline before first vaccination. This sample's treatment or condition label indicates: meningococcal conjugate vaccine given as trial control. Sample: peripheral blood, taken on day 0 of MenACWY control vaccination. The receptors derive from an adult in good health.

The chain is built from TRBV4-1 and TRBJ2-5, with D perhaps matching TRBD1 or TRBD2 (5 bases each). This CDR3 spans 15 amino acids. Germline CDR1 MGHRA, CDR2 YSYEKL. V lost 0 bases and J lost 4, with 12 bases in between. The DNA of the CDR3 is TGCGCCAGCAGCCAAGATGAGGGGCCGAGAGAGACCCAGTACTTC. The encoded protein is CASSQDEGPRETQYF.

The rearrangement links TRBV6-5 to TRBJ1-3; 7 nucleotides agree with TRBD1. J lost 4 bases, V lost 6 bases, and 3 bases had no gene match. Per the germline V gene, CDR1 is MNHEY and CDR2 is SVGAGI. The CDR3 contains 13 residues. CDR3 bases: TGTGCCAGCAGCACAGGGGCGGGAAACACCATATATTTT. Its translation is CASSTGAGNTIYF.

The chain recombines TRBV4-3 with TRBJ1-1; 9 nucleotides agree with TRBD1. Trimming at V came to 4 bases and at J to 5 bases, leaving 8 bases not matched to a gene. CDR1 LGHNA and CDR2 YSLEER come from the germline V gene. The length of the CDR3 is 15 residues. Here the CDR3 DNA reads TGCGCCAGCAGCCGCGGGACAGGGAGGGAGACTGAAGCTTTCTTT. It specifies CASSRGTGRETEAFF.

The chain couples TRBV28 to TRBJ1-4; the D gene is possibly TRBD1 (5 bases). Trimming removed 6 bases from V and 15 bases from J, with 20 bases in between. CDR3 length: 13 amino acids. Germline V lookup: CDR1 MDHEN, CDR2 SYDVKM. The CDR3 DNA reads TGTGCCAGCAGCCGCTCACAGCGGGGGAGAATGTTTTTT. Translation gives CASSRSQRGRMFF.

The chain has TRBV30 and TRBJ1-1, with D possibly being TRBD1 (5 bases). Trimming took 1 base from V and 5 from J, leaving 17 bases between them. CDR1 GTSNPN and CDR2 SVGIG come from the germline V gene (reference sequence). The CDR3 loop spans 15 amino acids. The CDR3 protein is CAWSAGVGRGTEAFF. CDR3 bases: TGTGCCTGGAGTGCGGGGGTCGGGCGGGGAACTGAAGCTTTCTTT.

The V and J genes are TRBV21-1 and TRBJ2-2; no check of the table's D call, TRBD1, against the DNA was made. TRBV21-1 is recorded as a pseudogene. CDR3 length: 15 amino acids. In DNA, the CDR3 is TGTGCCAGCAGCAACCCAGGGACGAACACCGGGGAGCTGTTTTTT. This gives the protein CASSNPGTNTGELFF.

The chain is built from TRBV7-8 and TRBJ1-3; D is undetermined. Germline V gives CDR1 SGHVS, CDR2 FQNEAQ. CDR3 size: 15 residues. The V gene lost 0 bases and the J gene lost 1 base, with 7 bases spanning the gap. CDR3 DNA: TGTGCCAGCAGCTTAGCTTCAGGTTCTGGAAACACCATATATTTT. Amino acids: CASSLASGSGNTIYF. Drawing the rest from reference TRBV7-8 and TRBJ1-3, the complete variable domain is GAGVSQSPRYKVAKRGQDVALRCDPISGHVSLFWYQQALGQGPEFLTYFQNEAQLDKSGLPSDRFFAERPEGSVSTLKIQRTQQEDSAVYLCASSLASGSGNTIYFGEGSWLTVV.

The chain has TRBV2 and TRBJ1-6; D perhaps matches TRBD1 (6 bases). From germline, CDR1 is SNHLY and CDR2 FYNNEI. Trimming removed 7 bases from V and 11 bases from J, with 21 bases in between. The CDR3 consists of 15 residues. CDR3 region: CASTQGTGRGTPLHF. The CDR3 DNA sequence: TGTGCCAGCACCCAGGGTACAGGGAGGGGAACACCCCTCCACTTT.

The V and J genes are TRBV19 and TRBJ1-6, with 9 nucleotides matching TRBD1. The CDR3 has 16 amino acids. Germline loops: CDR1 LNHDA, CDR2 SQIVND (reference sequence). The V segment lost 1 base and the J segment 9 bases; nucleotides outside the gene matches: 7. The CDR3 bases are TGTGCCAGTAGTATAGGCCGGACAGGGGTTAGTTCACCCCTCCACTTT. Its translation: CASSIGRTGVSSPLHF.

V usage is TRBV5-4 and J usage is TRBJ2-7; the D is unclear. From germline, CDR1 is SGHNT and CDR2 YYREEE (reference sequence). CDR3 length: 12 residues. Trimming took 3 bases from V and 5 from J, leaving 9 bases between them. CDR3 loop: CASSSVSHEQYF. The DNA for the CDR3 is TGTGCCAGCAGCTCGGTGTCCCACGAGCAGTACTTC.

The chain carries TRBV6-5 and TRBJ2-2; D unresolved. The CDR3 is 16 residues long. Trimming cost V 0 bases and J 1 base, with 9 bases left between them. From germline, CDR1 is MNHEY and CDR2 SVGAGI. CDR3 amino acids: CASSYSTIMNTGELFF. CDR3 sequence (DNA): TGTGCCAGCAGTTACTCAACGATAATGAACACCGGGGAGCTGTTTTTT.

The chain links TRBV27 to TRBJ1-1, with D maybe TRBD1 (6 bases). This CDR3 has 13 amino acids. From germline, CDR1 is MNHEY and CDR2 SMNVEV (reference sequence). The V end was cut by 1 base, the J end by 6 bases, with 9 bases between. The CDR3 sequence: CASSLWSGAEAFF. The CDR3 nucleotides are TGTGCCAGCAGTTTATGGTCAGGGGCTGAAGCTTTCTTT.

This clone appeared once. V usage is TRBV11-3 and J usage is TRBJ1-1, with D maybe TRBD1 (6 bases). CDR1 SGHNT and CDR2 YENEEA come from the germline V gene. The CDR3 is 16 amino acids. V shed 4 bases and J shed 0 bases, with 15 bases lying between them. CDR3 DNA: TGTGCCAGCAGCTCGGCGGGGGGCAGCATGAACACTGAAGCTTTCTTT. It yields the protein CASSSAGGSMNTEAFF.

This chain's CDR3 is CASSASFDKPQHF. DNA for the CDR3: TGTGCCAGCTCAGCCTCATTCGATAAGCCCCAGCATTTT. V is TRBV18 and J is TRBJ1-5, with D unclear. In germline, CDR1 is KGHSH, CDR2 LQKENI. The CDR3 covers 13 residues. Trimming pared 5 bases from V and 8 bases from J, leaving 13 bases between.

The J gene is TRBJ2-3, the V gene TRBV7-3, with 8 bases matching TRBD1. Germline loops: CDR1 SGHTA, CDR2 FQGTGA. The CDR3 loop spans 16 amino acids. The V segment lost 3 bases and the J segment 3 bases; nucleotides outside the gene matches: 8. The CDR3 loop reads CASSLTGQGSTDTQYF. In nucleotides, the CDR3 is TGTGCCAGCAGCTTGACCGGACAGGGTAGTACAGATACGCAGTATTTT.

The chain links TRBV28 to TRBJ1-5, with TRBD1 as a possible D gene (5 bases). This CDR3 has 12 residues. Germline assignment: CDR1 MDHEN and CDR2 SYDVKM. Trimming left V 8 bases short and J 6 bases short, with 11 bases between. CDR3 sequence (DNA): TGTGCCAGCCGAGGGAGGGGTCAGCCCCAGCATTTT. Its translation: CASRGRGQPQHF.

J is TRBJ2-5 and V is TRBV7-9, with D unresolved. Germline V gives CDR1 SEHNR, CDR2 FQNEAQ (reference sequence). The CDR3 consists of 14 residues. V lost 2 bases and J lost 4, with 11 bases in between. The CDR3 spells CASSLFGPPETQYF. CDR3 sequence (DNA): TGTGCCAGCAGCTTATTCGGTCCCCCAGAGACCCAGTACTTC.

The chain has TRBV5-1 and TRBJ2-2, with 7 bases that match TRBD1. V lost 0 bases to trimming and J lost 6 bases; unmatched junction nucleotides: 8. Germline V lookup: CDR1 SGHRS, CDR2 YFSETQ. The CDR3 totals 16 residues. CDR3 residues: CASSLAGGIYAGELFF. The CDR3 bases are TGCGCCAGCAGCTTGGCAGGGGGAATTTATGCCGGGGAGCTGTTTTTT.

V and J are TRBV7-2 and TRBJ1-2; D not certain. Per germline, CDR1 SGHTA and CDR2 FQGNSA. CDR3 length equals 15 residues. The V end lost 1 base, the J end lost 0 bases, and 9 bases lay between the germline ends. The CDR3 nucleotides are TGTGCCAGCAGCTTAGGGGCGCCCTCTAACTATGGCTACACCTTC. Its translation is CASSLGAPSNYGYTF.

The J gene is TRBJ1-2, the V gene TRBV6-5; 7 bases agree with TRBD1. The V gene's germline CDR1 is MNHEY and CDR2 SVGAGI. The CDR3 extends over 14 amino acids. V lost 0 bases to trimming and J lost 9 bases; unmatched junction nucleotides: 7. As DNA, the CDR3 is TGTGCCAGCAGTTACTCGAGACAGGGAGCGAGCTACACCTTC. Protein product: CASSYSRQGASYTF.

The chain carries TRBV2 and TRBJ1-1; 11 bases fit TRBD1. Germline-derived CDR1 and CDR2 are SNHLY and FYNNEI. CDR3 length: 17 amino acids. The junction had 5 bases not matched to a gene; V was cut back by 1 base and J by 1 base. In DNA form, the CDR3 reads TGTGCCAGCAGTGAAGGGACAGGGGGCGGTCGGAACACTGAAGCTTTCTTT. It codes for CASSEGTGGGRNTEAFF.

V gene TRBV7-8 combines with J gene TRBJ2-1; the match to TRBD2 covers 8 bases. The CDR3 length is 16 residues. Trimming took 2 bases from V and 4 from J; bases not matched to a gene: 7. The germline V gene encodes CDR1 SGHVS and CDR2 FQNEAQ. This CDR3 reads CASSLTALAEYNEQFF. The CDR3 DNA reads TGTGCCAGCAGCTTAACGGCACTAGCGGAGTACAATGAGCAGTTCTTC.

The CDR3 loop is CASTLNGRGGNEKLFF. In DNA form, the CDR3 reads TGTGCCAGCACGCTTAATGGTCGGGGCGGCAATGAAAAACTGTTTTTT. This chain uses TRBV7-2 with TRBJ1-4; D perhaps matches TRBD1 (5 bases). V was trimmed by 7 bases and J by 5 bases, leaving 20 bases between them. Germline CDR1 SGHTA, CDR2 FQGNSA. The CDR3 has 16 amino acids. Full variable domain (outside the CDR3, taken from reference TRBV7-2 and TRBJ1-4): GAGVSQSPSNKVTEKGKDVELRCDPISGHTALYWYRQSLGQGLEFLIYFQGNSAPDKSGLPSDRFSAERTGGSVSTLTIQRTQQEDSAVYLCASTLNGRGGNEKLFFGSGTQLSVL.

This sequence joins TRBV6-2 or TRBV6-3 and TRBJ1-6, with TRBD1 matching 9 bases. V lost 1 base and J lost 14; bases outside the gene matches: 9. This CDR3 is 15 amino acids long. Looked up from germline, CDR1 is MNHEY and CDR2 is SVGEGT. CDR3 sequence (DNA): TGTGCCAGCAGTTACTGGGACAGGGCGGTCAAGGCCCTCCACTTT. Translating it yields CASSYWDRAVKALHF.

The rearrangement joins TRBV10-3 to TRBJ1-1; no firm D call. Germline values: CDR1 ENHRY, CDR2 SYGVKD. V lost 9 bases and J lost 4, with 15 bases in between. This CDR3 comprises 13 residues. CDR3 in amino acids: CAINQVEGTEAFF. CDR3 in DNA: TGTGCCATTAATCAGGTAGAGGGCACTGAAGCTTTCTTT.

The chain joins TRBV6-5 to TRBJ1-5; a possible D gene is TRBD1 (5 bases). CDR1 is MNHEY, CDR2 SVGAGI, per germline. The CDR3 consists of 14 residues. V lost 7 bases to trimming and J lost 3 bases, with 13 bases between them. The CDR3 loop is CASTTVATNQPQHF. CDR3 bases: TGTGCCAGCACGACAGTGGCGACCAATCAGCCCCAGCATTTT.